These 2 T cell receptor beta chains share one sample of origin, sequenced in a study of T cells in Graves' hyperthyroidism and ophthalmopathy. RNA transcripts yielded amplified TCR beta CDR3 regions. Primed by the HTBI set, a first-round RT-PCR was run on the TCR CDR3. TCRdb redid the calling of the multiplex PCR reads with MiXCR, one entry per CDR3 protein. In the table there are 600,000 or so distinct CDR3 sequences, 46% of which are singletons. Sequencing input: peripheral blood or thyroid tissue (not recorded which). Receptors originate from a woman under 30 with Graves' hyperthyroidism.

This sequence joins TRBV11-1 and TRBJ2-6; D not certain. With 9 bases removed from V and 0 bases from J, the gap between germline ends came to 9 bases. Germline CDR1 is SGHAT and CDR2 is FQDESV (reference sequence). The CDR3 covers 14 residues. CDR3 coding DNA: TGTGCCAGTGATCCAAGCTCTGGGGCCAACGTCCTGACTTTC. Translated: CASDPSSGANVLTF.

V usage is TRBV7-9 and J usage is TRBJ2-5; 10 nucleotides agree with TRBD1. Germline V lookup: CDR1 SEHNR, CDR2 FQNEAQ (reference sequence). V was clipped by 3 bases and J by 7 bases; unmatched bases: 14. There are 17 residues in the CDR3. The CDR3 loop is CASSFRARDRGLGTQYF. The DNA of the CDR3 is TGTGCCAGCAGCTTTCGCGCCCGGGACAGGGGACTCGGGACCCAGTACTTC. The full variable domain, its missing parts supplied by reference TRBV7-9 and TRBJ2-5, is DTGVSQNPRHKITKRGQNVTFRCDPISEHNRLYWYRQTLGQGPEFLTYFQNEAQLEKSRLLSDRFSAERPKGSFSTLEIQRTEQGDSAMYLCASSFRARDRGLGTQYFGPGTRLLVL.